This T cell receptor beta chain was captured in a study of preoperative IRX-2 immunotherapy in early breast cancer. Libraries were prepared by immunoSEQ multiplex PCR; TCRdb keeps only in-frame clonotypes and omits some of them. The sample yields some 42,000 clones, 65% to 90% seen once. V was clipped by 5 bases and J by 3 bases; unmatched bases: 11. This CDR3 region has 16 residues. The germline V gene encodes CDR1 SGHNT and CDR2 YENEEA. Treatment defined: preoperative locoregional IRX-2 cytokine immunotherapy. Preoperative locoregional IRX-2 cytokine immunotherapy was tested in the phase Ib source study. The table lists this clone with a few counts.

The chain recombines TRBV11-3 with TRBJ2-7, with 9 bases aligning to TRBD1. Sequencing used lymph node tissue, obtained after IRX-2 immunotherapy. This TCR came from a human donor with breast cancer. CDR3 nucleotide sequence: TGTGCCAGCAGCATCGCAACCGGGACAGGGAGCTACGAGCAGTACTTC. It translates to CASSIATGTGSYEQYF. The full variable domain, with the rest looked up from reference TRBV11-3 and TRBJ2-7, is EAGVVQSPRYKIIEKKQPVAFWCNPISGHNTLYWYLQNLGQGPELLIRYENEEAVDDSQLPKDRFSAERLKGVDSTLKIQPAELGDSAVYLCASSIATGTGSYEQYFGPGTRLTVT.